The 17 T cell receptor beta chains listed next were all sequenced from one sample in a study of cytomegalovirus exposure and HLA in healthy donors. Vbeta (60) and Jbeta (13) primers were used in the PCR. Some clones are missing from TCRdb's copy, which holds only in-frame ones; the method was immunoSEQ multiplex PCR. The repertoire includes tens of thousands of clones, 73% of them detected once, and about 5.5% sits in the top ten. Sequenced sample: PBMCs. The source of these receptors is a man aged 45 to 65 in good health and CMV-seronegative.

V gene TRBV15 combines with J gene TRBJ2-5, with D possibly matching TRBD1 (5 bases). There are 15 residues in the CDR3. Trimming cost V 0 bases and J 1 base, with 9 bases left between them. CDR1 is LNHNV and CDR2 is YYDKDF in the germline V gene (reference sequence). CDR3 amino acids: CATSRDRAVQETQYF. Here the CDR3 DNA reads TGTGCCACCAGCAGAGACAGGGCCGTCCAAGAGACCCAGTACTTC.

The chain couples TRBV5-4 to TRBJ1-4, with D hard to call. The V end lost 4 bases, the J end lost 0 bases, and 10 bases lay between the germline ends. The V gene's germline CDR1 is SGHNT and CDR2 YYREEE (reference sequence). CDR3 length: 15 amino acids. The chain's CDR3 is CASSQRLATNEKLFF. For the CDR3, the DNA is TGTGCCAGCAGCCAACGCCTAGCAACTAATGAAAAACTGTTTTTT.

This chain links TRBV9 with TRBJ1-6; 7 bases map to TRBD1. Germline V gene data show CDR1 as SGDLS and CDR2 as YYNGEE. The ends lost 0 bases at V and 7 bases at J; junction bases unmatched: 7. CDR3 size: 16 residues. The CDR3 protein is CASSVAGTVINSPLHF. The CDR3, as DNA: TGTGCCAGCAGCGTAGCGGGGACAGTCATCAATTCACCCCTCCACTTT.

The table lists this clone with a count of one. The V and J genes are TRBV5-8 and TRBJ2-2, with TRBD1 matching over 7 bases. V gave up 4 bases and J gave up 4 bases; unmatched junction bases: 7. The CDR3 contains 15 residues. Germline CDR1 reads SGHTS; CDR2 reads YDEGEE. CDR3 sequence (DNA): TGTGCCAGCAGCGGAATAAGGGGGCCCACCGGGGAGCTGTTTTTT. This translates into CASSGIRGPTGELFF.

The chain recombines TRBV2 with TRBJ1-6; 8 nucleotides match TRBD1. V shed 4 bases, J shed 14 bases, and the junction held 7 bases outside the gene matches. The CDR3 contains 13 residues. CDR1 is SNHLY and CDR2 is FYNNEI in the germline V gene. CDR3 protein: CASSGRTGSALHF. CDR3 in DNA: TGTGCCAGCAGTGGTAGGACAGGGTCGGCCCTCCACTTT.

The rearrangement links TRBV19 to TRBJ2-7; 8 bases fit TRBD2. The CDR3 spans 15 residues. CDR1 is LNHDA and CDR2 is SQIVND in the germline V gene (reference sequence). The CDR3 loop is CATRRGGSKSYEQYF. The CDR3 DNA follows: TGTGCAACTCGCCGGGGGGGGTCTAAGTCCTACGAGCAGTACTTC. The entire variable domain, with the rest obtained from reference TRBV19 and TRBJ2-7, is as follows: DGGITQSPKYLFRKEGQNVTLSCEQNLNHDAMYWYRQDPGQGLRLIYYSQIVNDFQKGDIAEGYSVSREKKESFPLTVTSAQKNPTAFYLCATRRGGSKSYEQYFGPGTRLTVT.

The table lists this clone with a count of one. CDR3 sequence (DNA): TGTGCCAGCAGTCTAACGGGCAGGGCAGATACGCAGTATTTT. It yields the protein CASSLTGRADTQYF. J is TRBJ2-3 and V is TRBV6-5; perhaps TRBD1 as D (5 bases). CDR3 size: 14 residues. Per germline, CDR1 MNHEY and CDR2 SVGAGI. V was cut by 5 bases and J by 4 bases, with 13 bases left in between.

A single count supports this clone. The chain recombines TRBV27 with TRBJ2-3; D is perhaps TRBD1 (5 bases). CDR1 and CDR2 from the germline V gene are MNHEY and SMNVEV (reference sequence). This CDR3 comprises 16 residues. Deletions cut 0 bases from V and 4 bases from J, with 14 bases between. In DNA, the CDR3 is TGTGCCAGCAGTTTATCTAGGCAGGGTGGTCCAGATACGCAGTATTTT. Protein: CASSLSRQGGPDTQYF.

This chain joins TRBV30 and TRBJ2-7, with TRBD2 as a possible D gene (6 bases). In germline, CDR1 is GTSNPN, CDR2 SVGIG (reference sequence). The V gene lost 2 bases and the J gene lost 7 bases, with 21 bases spanning the gap. The CDR3 sequence is 15 residues long. The CDR3 is CAWSPFTSHLGEQYF. In DNA, the CDR3 is TGTGCCTGGAGTCCTTTCACTAGCCACCTGGGAGAGCAGTACTTC.

V usage is TRBV2 and J usage is TRBJ2-1; 7 bases match TRBD1. Trimming took 7 bases from V and 7 from J; bases not matched to a gene: 4. Germline loops: CDR1 SNHLY, CDR2 FYNNEI. CDR3 length: 12 amino acids. The CDR3 loop is CASNRGGNEQFF. CDR3 in DNA: TGTGCCAGCAACAGGGGTGGTAATGAGCAGTTCTTC.

The gene calls are TRBV19 and TRBJ2-1; possible D gene TRBD1, 5 bases. Germline V CDR1 and CDR2: LNHDA, SQIVND (reference sequence). This CDR3 contains 14 residues. V was shortened by 9 bases and J by 8 bases, with 20 bases between the two germline ends. The CDR3 coding sequence is TGTGCCAGCATCTCCAGGGTCGATGCTGATGAGCAGTTCTTC. It is translated as CASISRVDADEQFF. Full variable domain (rest looked up from reference TRBV19 and TRBJ2-1): DGGITQSPKYLFRKEGQNVTLSCEQNLNHDAMYWYRQDPGQGLRLIYYSQIVNDFQKGDIAEGYSVSREKKESFPLTVTSAQKNPTAFYLCASISRVDADEQFFGPGTRLTVL.

V is TRBV5-1 and J is TRBJ2-7, with D possibly matching TRBD2 (7 bases). The CDR3 runs 15 residues. CDR1 is SGHRS and CDR2 is YFSETQ in the germline V gene. Trimming cost V 3 bases and J 3 bases, with 16 bases left between them. CDR3: CASSSGWGGGYEQYF. CDR3 nucleotides: TGCGCCAGCAGCTCCGGATGGGGGGGCGGCTACGAGCAGTACTTC.

This chain connects TRBV6-5 to TRBJ2-7; 11 bases agree with TRBD2. Germline-derived CDR1 and CDR2 are MNHEY and SVGAGI. The CDR3 is 15 residues long. The V gene end was trimmed by 7 bases and the J gene end by 7 bases; junction bases not matched to a gene: 12. CDR3 sequence (DNA): TGTGCCAGCACTGCCTATAGCGGGGGGGCCGGAGAGCAGTACTTC. Translated: CASTAYSGGAGEQYF.

V is TRBV27 and J is TRBJ1-5; possible D gene TRBD1, 5 bases. CDR3 length: 13 residues. Germline assignment: CDR1 MNHEY and CDR2 SMNVEV (reference sequence). Trimming took 5 bases from V and 6 from J, leaving 11 bases between them. The CDR3 loop is CASSTGVGQPQHF. CDR3 nucleotides: TGTGCCAGCAGTACGGGGGTGGGTCAGCCCCAGCATTTT.

The chain employs TRBV5-1 and TRBJ2-5; 13 positions agree with TRBD2. Germline V CDR1 and CDR2: SGHRS, YFSETQ. Germline trimming cut 3 bases from V and 4 bases from J; bases unmatched to any gene: 9. The CDR3 consists of 17 residues. CDR3 protein: CASSSGLAGSLRETQYF. The CDR3 DNA reads TGCGCCAGCAGCTCGGGACTAGCGGGGAGCCTACGAGAGACCCAGTACTTC.

The V call is TRBV7-6, the J call TRBJ1-6; 8 nucleotides match TRBD1. In germline, CDR1 is SGHVS, CDR2 FNYEAQ. CDR3 length: 14 residues. Trimming took 4 bases from V and 10 from J; bases not matched to a gene: 6. The CDR3 sequence: CASSSDRVMSPLHF. The CDR3 DNA sequence: TGTGCCAGCAGCTCGGACAGGGTAATGTCACCCCTCCACTTT.

The rearrangement joins TRBV7-6 to TRBJ2-5; no clear D gene. The J call may be faulty, since TRBJ2-7 better matches the DNA end. Germline CDR1 and CDR2: SGHVS and FNYEAQ. The CDR3 loop spans 14 amino acids. Here the CDR3 reads CASSFGSNSYEQYF. In DNA form, the CDR3 reads TGTGCCAGCAGCTTTGGTTCCAACTCCTACGAGCAGTACTTC.